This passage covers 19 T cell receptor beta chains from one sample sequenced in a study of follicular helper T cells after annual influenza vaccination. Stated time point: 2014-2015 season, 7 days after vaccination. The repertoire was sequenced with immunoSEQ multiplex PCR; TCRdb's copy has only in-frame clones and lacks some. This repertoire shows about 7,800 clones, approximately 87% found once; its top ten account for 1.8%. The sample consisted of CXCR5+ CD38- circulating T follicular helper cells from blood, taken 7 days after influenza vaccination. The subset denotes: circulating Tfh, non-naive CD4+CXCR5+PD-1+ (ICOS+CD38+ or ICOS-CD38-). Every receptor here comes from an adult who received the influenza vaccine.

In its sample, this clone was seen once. For the CDR3, the DNA is TGTGCCAGTAGTTTGGCCCGGGGGAATGAGCAGTTCTTC. It is translated as CASSLARGNEQFF. This rearrangement joins TRBV19 to TRBJ2-1; D is possibly TRBD2 (6 bases). V gave up 5 bases and J gave up 7 bases, with 12 bases separating them. The CDR3 has 13 residues. From germline, CDR1 is LNHDA and CDR2 SQIVND (reference sequence).

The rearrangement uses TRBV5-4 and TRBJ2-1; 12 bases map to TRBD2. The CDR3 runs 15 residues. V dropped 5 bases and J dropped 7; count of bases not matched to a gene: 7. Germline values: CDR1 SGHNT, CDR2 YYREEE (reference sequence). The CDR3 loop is CASSFSLAGGNEQFF. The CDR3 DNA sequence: TGTGCCAGCAGTTTTAGTCTAGCGGGGGGGAATGAGCAGTTCTTC.

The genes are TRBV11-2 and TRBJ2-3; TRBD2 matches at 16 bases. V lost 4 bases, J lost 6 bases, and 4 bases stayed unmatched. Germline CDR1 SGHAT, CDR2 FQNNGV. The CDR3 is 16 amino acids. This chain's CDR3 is CASSSGTSGGADTQYF. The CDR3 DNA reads TGTGCCAGCAGCTCCGGGACTAGCGGGGGGGCGGATACGCAGTATTTT.

CDR3 sequence (DNA): TGTGCCAGCAGCTTATCCGGGACTAGCGGGGGGGTAGATACGCAGTATTTT. Encoded protein: CASSLSGTSGGVDTQYF. The V and J genes are TRBV7-2 and TRBJ2-3; 16 nucleotides align to TRBD2. Germline assignment: CDR1 SGHTA and CDR2 FQGNSA. Germline trimming cut 2 bases from V and 5 bases from J; bases unmatched to any gene: 4. CDR3 length: 17 amino acids.

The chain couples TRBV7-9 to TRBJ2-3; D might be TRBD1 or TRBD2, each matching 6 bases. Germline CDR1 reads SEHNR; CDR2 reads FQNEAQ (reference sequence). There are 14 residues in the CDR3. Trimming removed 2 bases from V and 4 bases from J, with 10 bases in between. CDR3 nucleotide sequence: TGTGCCAGCAGCTTACAGGGGAGGTCAGATACGCAGTATTTT. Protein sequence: CASSLQGRSDTQYF.

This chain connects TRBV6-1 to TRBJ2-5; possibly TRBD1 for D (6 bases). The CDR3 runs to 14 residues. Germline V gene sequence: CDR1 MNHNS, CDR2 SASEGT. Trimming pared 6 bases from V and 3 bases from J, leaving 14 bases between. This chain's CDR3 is CASRDLGAKETQYF. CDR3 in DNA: TGTGCCAGCAGGGACCTGGGGGCCAAAGAGACCCAGTACTTC.

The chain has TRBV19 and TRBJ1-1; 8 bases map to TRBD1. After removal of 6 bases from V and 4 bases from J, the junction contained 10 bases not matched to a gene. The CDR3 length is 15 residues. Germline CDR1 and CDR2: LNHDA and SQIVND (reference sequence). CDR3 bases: TGTGCCAGTAGGAAAACCGGGACAGGATTCACTGAAGCTTTCTTT. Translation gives CASRKTGTGFTEAFF.

The CDR3 protein is CASSRRDSYEQYF. The CDR3 DNA follows: TGTGCCAGCAGCCGCAGGGACAGCTACGAGCAGTACTTC. V gene TRBV5-5 combines with J gene TRBJ2-7; 7 bases are shared with TRBD1. The ends lost 4 bases at V and 3 bases at J; junction bases unmatched: 4. The CDR3 has 13 amino acids. Looked up from germline, CDR1 is SGHKS and CDR2 is YYEKEE (reference sequence).

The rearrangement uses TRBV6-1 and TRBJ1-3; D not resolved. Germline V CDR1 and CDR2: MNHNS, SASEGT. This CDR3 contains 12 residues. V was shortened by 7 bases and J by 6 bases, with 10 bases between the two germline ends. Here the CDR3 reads CASTEGENTIYF. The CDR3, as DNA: TGTGCCAGCACAGAGGGTGAAAACACCATATATTTT.

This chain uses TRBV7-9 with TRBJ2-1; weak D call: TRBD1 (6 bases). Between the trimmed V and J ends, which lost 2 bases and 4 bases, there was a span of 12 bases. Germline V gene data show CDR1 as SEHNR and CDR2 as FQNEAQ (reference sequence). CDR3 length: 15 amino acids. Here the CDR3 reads CASSLYRTEYNEQFF. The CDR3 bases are TGTGCCAGCAGCTTATATCGGACAGAATACAATGAGCAGTTCTTC.

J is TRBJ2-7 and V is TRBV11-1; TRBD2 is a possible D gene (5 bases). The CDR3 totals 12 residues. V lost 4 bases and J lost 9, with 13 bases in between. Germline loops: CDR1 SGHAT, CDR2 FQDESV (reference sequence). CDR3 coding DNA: TGTGCCAGCAGCTACTCTGGGGAGCCGCAGTACTTC. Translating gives CASSYSGEPQYF.

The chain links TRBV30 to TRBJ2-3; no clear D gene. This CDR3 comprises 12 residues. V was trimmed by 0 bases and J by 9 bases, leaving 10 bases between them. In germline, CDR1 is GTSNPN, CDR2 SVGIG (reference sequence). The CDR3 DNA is TGTGCCTGGAGTGTAGGGCCTACCACGCAGTATTTT. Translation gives CAWSVGPTTQYF.

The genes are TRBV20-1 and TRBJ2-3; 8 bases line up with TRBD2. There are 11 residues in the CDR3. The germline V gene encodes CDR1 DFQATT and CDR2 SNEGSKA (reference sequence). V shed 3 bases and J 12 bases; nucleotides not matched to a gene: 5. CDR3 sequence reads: CSASPGLVQYF. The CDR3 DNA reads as TGCAGTGCTAGCCCGGGACTAGTTCAGTATTTT.

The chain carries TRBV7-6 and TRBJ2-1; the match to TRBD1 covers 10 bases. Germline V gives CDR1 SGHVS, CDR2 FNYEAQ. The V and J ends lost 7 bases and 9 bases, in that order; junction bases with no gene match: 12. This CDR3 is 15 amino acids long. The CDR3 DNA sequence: TGTGCCAGCACGCTAAGGGACAGGGGATTTGGTGAGCAGTTCTTC. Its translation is CASTLRDRGFGEQFF.

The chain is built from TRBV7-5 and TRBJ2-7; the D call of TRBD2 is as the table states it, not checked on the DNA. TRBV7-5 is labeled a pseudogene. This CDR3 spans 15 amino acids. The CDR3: CARSLELPITYEQYF. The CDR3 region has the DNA TGTGCCAGAAGCTTAGAACTTCCAATTACCTACGAGCAGTACTTC.

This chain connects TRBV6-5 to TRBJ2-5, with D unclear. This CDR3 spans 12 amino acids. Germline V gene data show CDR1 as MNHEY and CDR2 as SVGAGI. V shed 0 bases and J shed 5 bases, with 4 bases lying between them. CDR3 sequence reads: CASSYSQETQYF. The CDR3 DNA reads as TGTGCCAGCAGTTACTCCCAGGAGACCCAGTACTTC.

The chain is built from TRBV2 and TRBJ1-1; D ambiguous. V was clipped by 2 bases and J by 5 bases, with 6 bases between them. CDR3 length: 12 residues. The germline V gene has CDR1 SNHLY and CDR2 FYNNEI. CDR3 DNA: TGTGCCAGCAGTGAAATGGTAACTGAAGCTTTCTTT. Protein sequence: CASSEMVTEAFF.

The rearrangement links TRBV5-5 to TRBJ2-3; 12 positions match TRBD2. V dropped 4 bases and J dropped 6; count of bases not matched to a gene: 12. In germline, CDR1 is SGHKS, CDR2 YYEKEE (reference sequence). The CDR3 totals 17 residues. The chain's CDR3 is CASSGATSGGLRDTQYF. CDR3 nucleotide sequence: TGTGCCAGCAGCGGGGCGACTAGCGGGGGCCTGAGGGATACGCAGTATTTT. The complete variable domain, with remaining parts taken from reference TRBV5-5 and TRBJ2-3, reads DAGVTQSPTHLIKTRGQQVTLRCSPISGHKSVSWYQQVLGQGPQFIFQYYEKEERGRGNFPDRFSARQFPNYSSELNVNALLLGDSALYLCASSGATSGGLRDTQYFGPGTRLTVL.

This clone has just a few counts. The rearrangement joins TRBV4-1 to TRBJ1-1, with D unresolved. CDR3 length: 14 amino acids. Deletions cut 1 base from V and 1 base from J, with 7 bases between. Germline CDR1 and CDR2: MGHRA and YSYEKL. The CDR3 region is CASSQVSGNTEAFF. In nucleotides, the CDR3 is TGCGCCAGCAGCCAAGTTTCCGGGAACACTGAAGCTTTCTTT.